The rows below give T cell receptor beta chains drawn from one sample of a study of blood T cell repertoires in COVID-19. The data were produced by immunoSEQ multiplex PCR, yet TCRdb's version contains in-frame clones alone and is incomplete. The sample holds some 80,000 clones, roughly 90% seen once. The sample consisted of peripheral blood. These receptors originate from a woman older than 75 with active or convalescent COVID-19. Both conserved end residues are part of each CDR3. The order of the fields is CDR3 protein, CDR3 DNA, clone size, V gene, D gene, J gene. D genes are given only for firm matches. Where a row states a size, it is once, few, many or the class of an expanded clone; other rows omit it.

CDR3: CAISAGQGMDEQFF; DNA: TGTGCCATCTCTGCAGGACAGGGGATGGATGAGCAGTTCTTC; size: .; V: TRBV10-3; D: TRBD1; J: TRBJ2-1
CDR3: CASSFGAGGGTGELFF; DNA: TGTGCCAGCAGCTTTGGGGCGGGGGGCGGAACCGGGGAGCTGTTTTTT; size: .; V: TRBV7-9; D: TRBD2; J: TRBJ2-2
CDR3: CASRPTAGGGHHEQYF; DNA: TGTGCCAGCAGACCTACAGCCGGGGGAGGCCACCACGAGCAGTACTTC; size: .; V: TRBV27; D: .; J: TRBJ2-7
CDR3: CASSFDRATEAFF; DNA: TGTGCCAGCAGCTTCGACAGGGCCACTGAAGCTTTCTTT; size: .; V: TRBV7-3; D: TRBD1; J: TRBJ1-1
CDR3: CASRAASGDNQPQHF; DNA: TGTGCCAGCAGGGCCGCGAGCGGGGACAATCAGCCCCAGCATTTT; size: once; V: TRBV2; D: .; J: TRBJ1-5
CDR3: CASSLRSASSSSYNSPLHF; DNA: TGTGCCAGCAGCTTAAGAAGCGCGTCGAGTAGCTCCTATAATTCACCCCTCCACTTT; size: .; V: TRBV7-2; D: .; J: TRBJ1-6
CDR3: CASSIGGVQPQHF; DNA: TGTGCCAGTAGTATAGGGGGGGTTCAGCCCCAGCATTTT; size: .; V: TRBV19; D: .; J: TRBJ1-5
CDR3: CASSHRGTNTGELFF; DNA: TGTGCCAGCAGCCACAGGGGCACCAACACCGGGGAGCTGTTTTTT; size: once; V: TRBV7-9; D: TRBD1; J: TRBJ2-2
CDR3: CASSFSGVGEQYF; DNA: TGTGCCAGCAGTTTTTCAGGGGTCGGCGAGCAGTACTTC; size: .; V: TRBV12-3/TRBV12-4; D: .; J: TRBJ2-7
CDR3: CASSYDRSGNTIYF; DNA: TGTGCCAGCAGTTACGACAGATCTGGAAACACCATATATTTT; size: .; V: TRBV6-5; D: .; J: TRBJ1-3
CDR3: CASSLAGQGALGQFF; DNA: TGTGCCAGCAGCTTAGCGGGCCAGGGGGCCCTGGGGCAGTTCTTC; size: .; V: TRBV7-9; D: TRBD1; J: TRBJ2-1
CDR3: CASSPPGGAQYF; DNA: TGTGCCAGCTCACCACCGGGGGGGGCCCAGTACTTC; size: .; V: TRBV18; D: TRBD2; J: TRBJ2-5
CDR3: CASSWTGYEQYF; DNA: TGTGCCAGCAGCTGGACAGGCTACGAGCAGTACTTC; size: .; V: TRBV5-5; D: TRBD1; J: TRBJ2-7
CDR3: CASSLSGTGVKLGSSPLHF; DNA: TGTGCCAGCAGTTTATCCGGGACAGGGGTGAAATTAGGGAGTTCACCCCTCCACTTT; size: .; V: TRBV28; D: TRBD1; J: TRBJ1-6
CDR3: CASSLLGVTYEQYF; DNA: TGTGCCAGCAGTTTATTAGGGGTAACCTACGAGCAGTACTTC; size: .; V: TRBV28; D: .; J: TRBJ2-7
CDR3: CASRAPGQGNEQFF; DNA: TGCGCCAGCAGGGCGCCGGGACAGGGGAATGAGCAGTTCTTC; size: .; V: TRBV5-1; D: TRBD1; J: TRBJ2-1
CDR3: CATTDRAGTEAFF; DNA: TGTGCCACAACGGACAGGGCTGGGACTGAAGCTTTCTTT; size: once; V: TRBV2; D: TRBD1; J: TRBJ1-1
CDR3: CASSQTTGSTGELFF; DNA: TGTGCCAGCAGCCAAACCACAGGGAGCACCGGGGAGCTGTTTTTT; size: .; V: TRBV6-5; D: .; J: TRBJ2-2
CDR3: CASSSRDRAEAFF; DNA: TGTGCCAGCAGTTCCCGGGACAGGGCTGAAGCTTTCTTT; size: .; V: TRBV6-5; D: TRBD1; J: TRBJ1-1
CDR3: CASRHSGGLQETQYF; DNA: TGTGCCAGCAGACATAGCGGGGGGTTACAAGAGACCCAGTACTTC; size: .; V: TRBV2; D: TRBD2; J: TRBJ2-5
CDR3: CASLSTDTQYF; DNA: TGTGCCAGCCTCTCCACAGATACGCAGTATTTT; size: .; V: TRBV12-3/TRBV12-4; D: .; J: TRBJ2-3
CDR3: CASSSRTGATNEKLFF; DNA: TGTGCCAGTAGCTCCCGGACTGGAGCAACTAATGAAAAACTGTTTTTT; size: .; V: TRBV19; D: .; J: TRBJ1-4
CDR3: CASSLGDTYEQYF; DNA: TGTGCCAGCAGTTTAGGGGACACTTACGAGCAGTACTTC; size: .; V: TRBV12-3/TRBV12-4; D: .; J: TRBJ2-7
CDR3: CASSFSQTSYTF; DNA: TGTGCCAGCAGTTTTTCCCAGACTAGTTACACCTTC; size: .; V: TRBV28; D: .; J: TRBJ1-2
CDR3: CASSLVPGTGGRNTEAFF; DNA: TGTGCCAGCAGCTTAGTCCCCGGGACAGGGGGCCGGAACACTGAAGCTTTCTTT; size: few; V: TRBV7-2; D: TRBD1; J: TRBJ1-1
CDR3: CASKRVNYYEQYF; DNA: TGTGCCAGCAAAAGAGTAAATTACTACGAGCAGTACTTC; size: .; V: TRBV7-3; D: .; J: TRBJ2-7
CDR3: CAISDDRQYGYTF; DNA: TGTGCCATCAGTGATGACAGACAGTATGGCTACACCTTC; size: .; V: TRBV10-3; D: .; J: TRBJ1-2
CDR3: CASSAVSGTANSPLHF; DNA: TGTGCCAGCAGCGCAGTATCCGGGACAGCTAATTCACCCCTCCACTTT; size: .; V: TRBV7-9; D: TRBD1; J: TRBJ1-6
CDR3: CASSVGGKRVFQETQYF; DNA: TGTGCCAGCAGCGTAGGGGGAAAGCGGGTGTTCCAAGAGACCCAGTACTTC; size: .; V: TRBV9; D: .; J: TRBJ2-5
CDR3: CAWSRGGGGPLYGYTF; DNA: TGTGCCTGGAGTCGAGGGGGGGGCGGCCCCCTCTATGGCTACACCTTC; size: .; V: TRBV30; D: .; J: TRBJ1-2
CDR3: CASSPDQGRNQPQHF; DNA: TGTGCCAGCAGCCCAGACCAGGGGCGCAATCAGCCCCAGCATTTT; size: .; V: TRBV5-4; D: .; J: TRBJ1-5
CDR3: CASSWYRGQSPLHF; DNA: TGCGCCAGCAGCTGGTACAGGGGGCAGTCACCCCTCCACTTT; size: .; V: TRBV5-1; D: TRBD1; J: TRBJ1-6
CDR3: CASSDTGGQPQHF; DNA: TGTGCCAGCAGTGATACAGGGGGTCAGCCCCAGCATTTT; size: .; V: TRBV2; D: TRBD1; J: TRBJ1-5
CDR3: CASSERTGRSTVINEQFF; DNA: TGTGCCAGCAGCGAGCGGACAGGCAGGTCAACTGTGATCAATGAGCAGTTCTTC; size: few; V: TRBV7-9; D: TRBD1; J: TRBJ2-1
CDR3: CATSRDRGHGYTF; DNA: TGTGCCACCAGCAGAGACAGGGGGCATGGCTACACCTTC; size: .; V: TRBV15; D: TRBD1; J: TRBJ1-2
CDR3: CATSRSTPNSGNTIYF; DNA: TGTGCCACCAGCAGATCGACACCTAACTCTGGAAACACCATATATTTT; size: .; V: TRBV15; D: .; J: TRBJ1-3
CDR3: CASSPLNAGAYEQYF; DNA: TGTGCCAGCAGCCCCCTCAACGCAGGGGCCTACGAGCAGTACTTC; size: .; V: TRBV5-4; D: .; J: TRBJ2-7
CDR3: CASSEPSDRENSPLHF; DNA: TGCGCCAGCAGTGAGCCCTCCGACAGGGAAAATTCACCCCTCCACTTT; size: .; V: TRBV10-1; D: TRBD1; J: TRBJ1-6
CDR3: CASSSGQGAWEQYF; DNA: TGCGCCAGCAGCTCGGGACAGGGGGCTTGGGAGCAGTACTTC; size: once; V: TRBV5-1; D: TRBD1; J: TRBJ2-7
CDR3: CASSIVGGNEKLFF; DNA: TGTGCCAGTAGTATTGTTGGAGGTAATGAAAAACTGTTTTTT; size: medium-sized; V: TRBV19; D: .; J: TRBJ1-4
CDR3: CASSQGTGDALTQYF; DNA: TGCGCCAGCAGCCAAGGGACCGGGGATGCTCTGACCCAGTACTTC; size: .; V: TRBV4-3; D: .; J: TRBJ2-5
CDR3: CSAVSGYGYTF; DNA: TGCAGTGCTGTCTCAGGCTATGGCTACACCTTC; size: once; V: TRBV20-1; D: .; J: TRBJ1-2
CDR3: CASSFRSDAHNEQFF; DNA: TGTGCCAGCAGCTTCCGTAGCGACGCCCACAATGAGCAGTTCTTC; size: .; V: TRBV5-4; D: .; J: TRBJ2-1
CDR3: CASSISGLAGGFQETQYF; DNA: TGTGCCAGTAGTATTTCCGGGCTAGCGGGGGGGTTCCAAGAGACCCAGTACTTC; size: .; V: TRBV19; D: TRBD2; J: TRBJ2-5
CDR3: CAFGVGAGGGNTQYF; DNA: TGTGCCTTCGGGGTCGGAGCGGGGGGTGGAAATACGCAGTATTTT; size: .; V: TRBV6-5; D: TRBD2; J: TRBJ2-3
CDR3: CASSPQGYSGNTIYF; DNA: TGTGCCAGCAGTCCACAGGGTTACTCTGGAAACACCATATATTTT; size: .; V: TRBV27; D: .; J: TRBJ1-3
CDR3: CASTLSGGYSPLHF; DNA: TGCGCCAGCACCCTTTCAGGGGGTTATTCACCCCTCCACTTT; size: .; V: TRBV5-1; D: TRBD1; J: TRBJ1-6
CDR3: CASSVGDISYNEQFF; DNA: TGTGCCAGCAGCGTAGGGGACATCTCATACAATGAGCAGTTCTTC; size: .; V: TRBV9; D: .; J: TRBJ2-1
CDR3: CASSLPHFDNEQFF; DNA: TGTGCCAGCAGCTTACCGCACTTCGACAATGAGCAGTTCTTC; size: .; V: TRBV7-9; D: .; J: TRBJ2-1
CDR3: CASSTYRDVGDYGYTF; DNA: TGTGCCAGCAGCACTTACAGGGACGTTGGGGACTATGGCTACACCTTC; size: .; V: TRBV11-2; D: .; J: TRBJ1-2
CDR3: CASSYSGGRETQYF; DNA: TGTGCCAGCAGTTACTCGGGGGGGCGGGAGACCCAGTACTTC; size: .; V: TRBV6-5; D: .; J: TRBJ2-5
CDR3: CASSLGRVDGYTF; DNA: TGTGCCAGCAGTTTGGGCAGGGTGGATGGCTACACCTTC; size: few; V: TRBV12-3/TRBV12-4; D: .; J: TRBJ1-2